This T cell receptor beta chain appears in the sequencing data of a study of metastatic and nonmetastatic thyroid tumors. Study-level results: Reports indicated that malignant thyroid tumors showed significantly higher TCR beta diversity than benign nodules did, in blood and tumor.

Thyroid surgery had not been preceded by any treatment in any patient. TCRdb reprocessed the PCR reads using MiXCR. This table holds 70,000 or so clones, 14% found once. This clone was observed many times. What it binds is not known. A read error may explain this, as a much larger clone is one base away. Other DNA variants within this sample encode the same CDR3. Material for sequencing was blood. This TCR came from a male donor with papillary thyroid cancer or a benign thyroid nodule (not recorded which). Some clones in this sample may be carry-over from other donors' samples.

The CDR3 region has the DNA TGCGCCAGCAGCTATCCAAAGGGTGGCACGGGCACTGAAGCTTTCTTT. This gives the protein CASSYPKGGTGTEAFF. The V and J genes are TRBV5-1 and TRBJ1-1; D remains unclear. The V end was cut by 3 bases, the J end by 4 bases, with 19 bases between. This CDR3 is 16 amino acids long. Germline CDR1 reads SGHRS; CDR2 reads YFSETQ.